A selection of T cell receptor beta chains follows, all from one sample in a study of blood T cell repertoires in COVID-19. TCRdb's copy holds only in-frame clones and misses some; the assay was immunoSEQ multiplex PCR. The data show 250,000 to 300,000 clones, about 89% seen once. Source material: peripheral blood. These receptors came from a man aged 35 to 55 with acute or convalescent COVID-19. Both conserved end residues are part of each CDR3. D genes are given only for firm matches. Size is omitted from some rows. Given values are once, few, many or a class for expanded clones.

clone size: .
J gene: TRBJ2-7
V gene: TRBV19
D gene: TRBD1
CDR3 DNA: TGTGCCAGTAGTACGATCTACGGGACAGCCTTCTACGAGCAGTACTTC
CDR3 protein: CASSTIYGTAFYEQYF

clone size: .
J gene: TRBJ2-7
V gene: TRBV6-6
D gene: .
CDR3 DNA: TGTGCCAGCAGTTACGACAGAAAGCAGTACTTC
CDR3 protein: CASSYDRKQYF

clone size: .
J gene: TRBJ1-5
V gene: TRBV5-5
D gene: TRBD1
CDR3 DNA: TGTGCCAGCAGCGGGACAGGGGATCAGCCCCAGCATTTT
CDR3 protein: CASSGTGDQPQHF

clone size: .
J gene: TRBJ1-6
V gene: TRBV2
D gene: .
CDR3 DNA: TGTGCCAGCAGTGATCCGGGTTCGGCTTTAGAGAATAATTCACCCCTCCACTTT
CDR3 protein: CASSDPGSALENNSPLHF

clone size: .
J gene: TRBJ1-2
V gene: TRBV10-3
D gene: .
CDR3 DNA: TGTGCCATCAGTGAGGTTACAGGGACCTATGGCTACACCTTC
CDR3 protein: CAISEVTGTYGYTF

clone size: .
J gene: TRBJ2-1
V gene: TRBV3-1/TRBV3-2
D gene: .
CDR3 DNA: TGTGCCAGCAGCCAAGATCTGGTCGGCAATGAGCAGTTCTTC
CDR3 protein: CASSQDLVGNEQFF

clone size: few
J gene: TRBJ2-7
V gene: TRBV21-1
D gene: .
CDR3 DNA: TGTGCCAGCAGCAAAGAGACAGGGGTTGGGGAGCAGTACTTC
CDR3 protein: CASSKETGVGEQYF

clone size: .
J gene: TRBJ1-5
V gene: TRBV24-1
D gene: .
CDR3 DNA: TGTGCCACCAGTGAAGAGAATCAGCCCCAGCATTTT
CDR3 protein: CATSEENQPQHF

clone size: .
J gene: TRBJ2-2
V gene: TRBV10-2
D gene: TRBD2
CDR3 DNA: TGCGCCAGCAGTGAGGGGAGGGCGGCCGGGGAGCTGTTTTTT
CDR3 protein: CASSEGRAAGELFF

clone size: .
J gene: TRBJ2-7
V gene: TRBV6-5
D gene: TRBD1
CDR3 DNA: TGTGCCAGCAGTTACAACGGACAGGGCTTGTACGAGCAGTACTTC
CDR3 protein: CASSYNGQGLYEQYF

clone size: .
J gene: TRBJ2-1
V gene: TRBV12-3/TRBV12-4
D gene: .
CDR3 DNA: TGTGCCAGCAGTTTAACCTCCCTGTTGCGGCAGTTCTTC
CDR3 protein: CASSLTSLLRQFF

clone size: .
J gene: TRBJ1-2
V gene: TRBV19
D gene: .
CDR3 DNA: TGTGCCAGTAGTATAGATGTCGTCTATGGCTACACCTTC
CDR3 protein: CASSIDVVYGYTF

clone size: once
J gene: TRBJ1-1
V gene: TRBV5-1
D gene: TRBD1
CDR3 DNA: TGCGCCAGCAGCTCCTACAGGGGGAACACTGAAGCTTTCTTT
CDR3 protein: CASSSYRGNTEAFF

clone size: .
J gene: TRBJ2-1
V gene: TRBV30
D gene: .
CDR3 DNA: TGTGCCTGGAGTACCCTAAACAATGAGCAGTTCTTC
CDR3 protein: CAWSTLNNEQFF

clone size: .
J gene: TRBJ1-5
V gene: TRBV5-1
D gene: TRBD1
CDR3 DNA: TGCGCCAGCAGCTCGGGACAGCCTAATCAGCCCCAGCATTTT
CDR3 protein: CASSSGQPNQPQHF

clone size: few
J gene: TRBJ1-5
V gene: TRBV2
D gene: .
CDR3 DNA: TGTGCCAGCAGTGAAGAGGGGAGCAATCAGCCCCAGCATTTT
CDR3 protein: CASSEEGSNQPQHF

clone size: .
J gene: TRBJ2-1
V gene: TRBV6-2/TRBV6-3
D gene: TRBD1
CDR3 DNA: TGTGCCAGCAGTAAGGACAGGGCAAGGGATGAGCAGTTCTTC
CDR3 protein: CASSKDRARDEQFF

clone size: once
J gene: TRBJ1-1
V gene: TRBV19
D gene: .
CDR3 DNA: TGTGCCAGTAGTATGGCCTGGACAGTGAACACTGAAGCTTTCTTT
CDR3 protein: CASSMAWTVNTEAFF

clone size: .
J gene: TRBJ2-1
V gene: TRBV9
D gene: TRBD2
CDR3 DNA: TGTGCCAGCAGCGCCCACCTTAGCGGGGCTTACAATGAGCAGTTCTTC
CDR3 protein: CASSAHLSGAYNEQFF

clone size: .
J gene: TRBJ2-2
V gene: TRBV6-5
D gene: TRBD2
CDR3 DNA: TGTGCCAGCAGCCGGACTAGCGGGGGTGGCGGGGAGCTGTTTTTT
CDR3 protein: CASSRTSGGGGELFF

clone size: .
J gene: TRBJ2-1
V gene: TRBV2
D gene: TRBD1
CDR3 DNA: TGTGCCAGCAGTGAAGTGGTTCCCCAGGGGGCAGGCGCCTACAATGAGCAGTTCTTC
CDR3 protein: CASSEVVPQGAGAYNEQFF

clone size: once
J gene: TRBJ2-3
V gene: TRBV19
D gene: TRBD1
CDR3 DNA: TGTGCCAGTACTAAGGGGACAGGGGGCCTAGATACGCAGTATTTT
CDR3 protein: CASTKGTGGLDTQYF

clone size: .
J gene: TRBJ1-1
V gene: TRBV4-2
D gene: TRBD1
CDR3 DNA: TGTGCCAGCAGCCATGAGGGACAGGGAACTGAAGCTTTCTTT
CDR3 protein: CASSHEGQGTEAFF

clone size: .
J gene: TRBJ1-6
V gene: TRBV14
D gene: .
CDR3 DNA: TGTGCCAGCAGCCTAAACTTGGGGGGGGATTCACCCCTCCACTTT
CDR3 protein: CASSLNLGGDSPLHF

clone size: .
J gene: TRBJ2-1
V gene: TRBV19
D gene: TRBD1
CDR3 DNA: TGTGCCAGACAGGGGGCCAAGTTCTTC
CDR3 protein: CARQGAKFF

clone size: .
J gene: TRBJ2-1
V gene: TRBV5-4
D gene: TRBD2
CDR3 DNA: TGTGCCAGCAGACGTGTCAGCGGGGGCTCCTACAATGAGCAGTTCTTC
CDR3 protein: CASRRVSGGSYNEQFF

clone size: .
J gene: TRBJ1-1
V gene: TRBV5-4
D gene: .
CDR3 DNA: TGTGCCAGCAGCTTAACAGACACGAACACTGAAGCTTTCTTT
CDR3 protein: CASSLTDTNTEAFF

clone size: .
J gene: TRBJ1-2
V gene: TRBV6-5
D gene: .
CDR3 DNA: TGTGCCAGCAGTTACCTCGGGAACTATGGCTACACCTTC
CDR3 protein: CASSYLGNYGYTF

clone size: .
J gene: TRBJ1-1
V gene: TRBV20-1
D gene: .
CDR3 DNA: TGCAGTGCTAGTCCCAAACTGAGAGACACTGAAGCTTTCTTT
CDR3 protein: CSASPKLRDTEAFF

clone size: .
J gene: TRBJ2-7
V gene: TRBV5-1
D gene: .
CDR3 DNA: TGCGCCAGCAGCTTGGGCGGGCAGGCCGAGGAGCAGTACTTC
CDR3 protein: CASSLGGQAEEQYF

clone size: .
J gene: TRBJ2-1
V gene: TRBV3-1/TRBV3-2
D gene: TRBD1
CDR3 DNA: TGTGCCAGCGCCGGGACAGGGGGGAATGAGCAGTTCTTC
CDR3 protein: CASAGTGGNEQFF

clone size: few
J gene: TRBJ1-1
V gene: TRBV24-1
D gene: .
CDR3 DNA: TGTGCCACCAGTGATTTCCAGAACACTGAAGCTTTCTTT
CDR3 protein: CATSDFQNTEAFF

clone size: .
J gene: TRBJ1-1
V gene: TRBV29-1
D gene: .
CDR3 DNA: TGCAGCGGCCGGGATCTGAACACTGAAGCTTTCTTT
CDR3 protein: CSGRDLNTEAFF

clone size: .
J gene: TRBJ1-1
V gene: TRBV5-1
D gene: TRBD1
CDR3 DNA: TGCGCCAGCAGCCCCTCGACAGGGGGTGGCACTGAAGCTTTCTTT
CDR3 protein: CASSPSTGGGTEAFF

clone size: few
J gene: TRBJ2-7
V gene: TRBV3-1/TRBV3-2
D gene: .
CDR3 DNA: TGTGCCAGCAGCCAAGTCGAGTACGAGCAGTACTTC
CDR3 protein: CASSQVEYEQYF

clone size: .
J gene: TRBJ1-2
V gene: TRBV27
D gene: .
CDR3 DNA: TGTGCCAGCAGCTCCCAGAGGCTCACGAACTATGGCTACACCTTC
CDR3 protein: CASSSQRLTNYGYTF

clone size: .
J gene: TRBJ2-2
V gene: TRBV27
D gene: .
CDR3 DNA: TGTGCCAGCAGTTACGACATACAGAACACCGGGGAGCTGTTTTTT
CDR3 protein: CASSYDIQNTGELFF

clone size: .
J gene: TRBJ2-2
V gene: TRBV29-1
D gene: TRBD1
CDR3 DNA: TGCAGCGTGTTAAAGGACAGGGATACCGGGGAGCTGTTTTTT
CDR3 protein: CSVLKDRDTGELFF

clone size: .
J gene: TRBJ1-2
V gene: TRBV2
D gene: .
CDR3 DNA: TGTGCCAGCAGTGATAATCAGTGGGGCGGCTACACCTTC
CDR3 protein: CASSDNQWGGYTF

clone size: .
J gene: TRBJ2-3
V gene: TRBV10-3
D gene: TRBD2
CDR3 DNA: TGTGCCATCAACCATAGCGGGGGCCCCACAGATACGCAGTATTTT
CDR3 protein: CAINHSGGPTDTQYF

clone size: .
J gene: TRBJ1-5
V gene: TRBV6-5
D gene: .
CDR3 DNA: TGTGCCAGCAGTTATTCACATTCCAATCAGCCCCAGCATTTT
CDR3 protein: CASSYSHSNQPQHF